The clone carrying this T cell receptor beta chain was recorded a few times. Its specificity is unknown. This specimen comes from a study of post-analysis software for immune sequencing data. Findings and caveats of the study: Among 5 or 6 TRBV segments more frequent in patients than controls were TRBV5-6, TRBV5-1 and TRBV20-1.

The TCR beta cDNA libraries contained unique molecular identifiers. TCRdb reanalysed the PCR reads using MiXCR and keeps one entry per CDR3 protein. This sample has hundreds of thousands of distinct CDR3 sequences, with about 32% found just once. This CDR3 is built from 13 residues. V was trimmed by 3 bases and J by 3 bases, leaving 6 bases between them. Germline values: CDR1 LNHNV, CDR2 YYDKDF (reference sequence). The TCR sequence derives from a girl aged 10 to 17 with multiple sclerosis. Sequenced material: blood. The rearrangement links TRBV15 to TRBJ2-1; D may be TRBD1 (5 bases). The CDR3 DNA reads TGTGCCACCAGCAGCGGACACTACAATGAGCAGTTCTTC. Protein: CATSSGHYNEQFF.